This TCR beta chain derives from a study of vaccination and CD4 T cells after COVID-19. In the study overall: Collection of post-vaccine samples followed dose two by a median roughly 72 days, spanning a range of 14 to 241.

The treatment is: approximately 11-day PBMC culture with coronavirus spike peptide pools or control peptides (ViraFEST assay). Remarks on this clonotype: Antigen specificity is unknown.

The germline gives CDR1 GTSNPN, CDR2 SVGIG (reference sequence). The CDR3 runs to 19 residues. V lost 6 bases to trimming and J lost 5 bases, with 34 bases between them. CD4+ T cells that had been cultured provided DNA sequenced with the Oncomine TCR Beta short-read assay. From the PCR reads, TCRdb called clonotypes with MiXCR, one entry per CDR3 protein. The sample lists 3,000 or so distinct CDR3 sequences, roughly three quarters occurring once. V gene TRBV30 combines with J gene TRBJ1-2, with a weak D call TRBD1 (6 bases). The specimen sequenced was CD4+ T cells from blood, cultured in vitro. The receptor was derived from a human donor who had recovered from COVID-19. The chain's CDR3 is CACSRSWEIRIDRSYGYTF. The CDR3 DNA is TGTGCCTGCTCCAGGTCTTGGGAGATCCGGATTGACAGGTCTTATGGCTACACCTTC.